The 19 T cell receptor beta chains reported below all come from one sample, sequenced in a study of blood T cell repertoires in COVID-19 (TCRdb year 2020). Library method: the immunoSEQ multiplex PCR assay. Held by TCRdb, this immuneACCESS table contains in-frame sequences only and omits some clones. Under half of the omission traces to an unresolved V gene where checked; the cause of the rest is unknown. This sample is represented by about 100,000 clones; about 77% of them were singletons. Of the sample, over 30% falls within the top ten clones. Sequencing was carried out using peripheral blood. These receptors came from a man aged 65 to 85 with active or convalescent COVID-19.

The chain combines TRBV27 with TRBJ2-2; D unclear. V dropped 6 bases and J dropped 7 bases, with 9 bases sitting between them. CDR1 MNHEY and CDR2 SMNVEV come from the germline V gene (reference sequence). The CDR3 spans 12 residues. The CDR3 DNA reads TGTGCCAGCAGCCCAAGCGTCGGGGAGCTGTTTTTT. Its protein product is CASSPSVGELFF.

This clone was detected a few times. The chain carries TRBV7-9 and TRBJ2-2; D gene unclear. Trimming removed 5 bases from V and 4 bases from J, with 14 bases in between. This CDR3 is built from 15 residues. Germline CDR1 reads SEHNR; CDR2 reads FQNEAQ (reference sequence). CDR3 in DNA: TGTGCCAGCAGCCTGATGCAGGTCCCCACCGGGGAGCTGTTTTTT. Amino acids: CASSLMQVPTGELFF.

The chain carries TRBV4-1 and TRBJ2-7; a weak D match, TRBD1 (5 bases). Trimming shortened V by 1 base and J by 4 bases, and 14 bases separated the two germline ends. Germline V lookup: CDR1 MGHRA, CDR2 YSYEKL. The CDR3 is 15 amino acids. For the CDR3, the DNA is TGCGCCAGCAGCCAAGCTGTGACAGTAGCTTACGAGCAGTACTTC. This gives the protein CASSQAVTVAYEQYF.

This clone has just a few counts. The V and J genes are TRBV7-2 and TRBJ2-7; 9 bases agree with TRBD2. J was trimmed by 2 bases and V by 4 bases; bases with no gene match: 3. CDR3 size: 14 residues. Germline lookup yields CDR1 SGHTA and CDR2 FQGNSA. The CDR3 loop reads CASSSSSGAYEQYF. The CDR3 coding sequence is TGTGCCAGCAGCTCCTCTAGCGGGGCCTACGAGCAGTACTTC.

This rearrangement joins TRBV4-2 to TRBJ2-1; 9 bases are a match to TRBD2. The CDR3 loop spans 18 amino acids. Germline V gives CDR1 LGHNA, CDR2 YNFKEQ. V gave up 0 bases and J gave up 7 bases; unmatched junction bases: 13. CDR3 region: CASSQEMAGGLGKNEQFF. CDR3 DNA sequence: TGTGCCAGCAGCCAAGAAATGGCGGGAGGGCTAGGCAAGAATGAGCAGTTCTTC.

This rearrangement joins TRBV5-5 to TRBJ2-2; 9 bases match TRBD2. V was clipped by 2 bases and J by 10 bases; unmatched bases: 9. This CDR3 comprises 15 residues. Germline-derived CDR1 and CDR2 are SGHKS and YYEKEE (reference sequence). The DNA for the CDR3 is TGTGCCAGCAGCTTCGGAGGCGGGAGGGCCGCGGAGCTGTTTTTT. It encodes CASSFGGGRAAELFF.

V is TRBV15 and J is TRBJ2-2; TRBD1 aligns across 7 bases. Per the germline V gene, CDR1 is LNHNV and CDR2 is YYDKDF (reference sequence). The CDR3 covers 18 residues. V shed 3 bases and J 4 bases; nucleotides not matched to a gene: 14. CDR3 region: CATSSPPGQGVPTGELFF. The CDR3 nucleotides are TGTGCCACCAGCAGTCCCCCAGGGCAGGGGGTACCCACCGGGGAGCTGTTTTTT.

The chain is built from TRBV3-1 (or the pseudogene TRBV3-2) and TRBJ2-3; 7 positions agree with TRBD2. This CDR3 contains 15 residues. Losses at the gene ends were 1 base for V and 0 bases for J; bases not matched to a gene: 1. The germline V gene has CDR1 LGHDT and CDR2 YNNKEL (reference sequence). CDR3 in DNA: TGTGCCAGCAGCCAAGGGGGAGGGAGCACAGATACGCAGTATTTT. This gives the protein CASSQGGGSTDTQYF.

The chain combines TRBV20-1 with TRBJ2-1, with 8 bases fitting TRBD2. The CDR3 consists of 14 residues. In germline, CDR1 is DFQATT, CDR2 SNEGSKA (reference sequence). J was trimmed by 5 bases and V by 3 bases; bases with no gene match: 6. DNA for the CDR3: TGCAGTGCTAGTCCGGGGGGGCTCGACAATGAGCAGTTCTTC. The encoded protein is CSASPGGLDNEQFF.

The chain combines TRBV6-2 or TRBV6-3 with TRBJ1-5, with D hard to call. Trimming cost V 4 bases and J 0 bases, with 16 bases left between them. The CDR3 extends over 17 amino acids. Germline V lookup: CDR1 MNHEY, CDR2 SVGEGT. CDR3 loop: CASSLAPLEDSNQPQHF. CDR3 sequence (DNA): TGTGCCAGCAGTTTGGCCCCTCTCGAGGATAGCAATCAGCCCCAGCATTTT.

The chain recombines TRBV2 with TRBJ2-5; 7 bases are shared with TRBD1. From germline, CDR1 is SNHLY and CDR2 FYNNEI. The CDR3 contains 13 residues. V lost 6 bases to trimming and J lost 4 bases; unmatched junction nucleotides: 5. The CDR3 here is CASRTGRRETQYF. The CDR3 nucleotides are TGTGCCAGCAGGACAGGGCGGAGAGAGACCCAGTACTTC.

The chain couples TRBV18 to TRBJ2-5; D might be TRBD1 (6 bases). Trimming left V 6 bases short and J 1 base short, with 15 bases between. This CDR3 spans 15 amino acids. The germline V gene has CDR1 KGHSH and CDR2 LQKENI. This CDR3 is CASSQTRQVQETQYF. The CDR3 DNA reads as TGTGCCAGCTCGCAAACTCGACAGGTCCAAGAGACCCAGTACTTC.

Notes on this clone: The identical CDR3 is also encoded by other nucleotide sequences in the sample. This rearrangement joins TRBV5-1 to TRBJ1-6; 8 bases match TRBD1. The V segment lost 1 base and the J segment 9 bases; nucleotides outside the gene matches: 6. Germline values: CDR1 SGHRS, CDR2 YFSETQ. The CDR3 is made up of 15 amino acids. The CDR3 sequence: CASSLKGQGGSPLHF. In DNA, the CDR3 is TGCGCCAGCAGCTTGAAAGGACAGGGTGGTTCACCCCTCCACTTT.

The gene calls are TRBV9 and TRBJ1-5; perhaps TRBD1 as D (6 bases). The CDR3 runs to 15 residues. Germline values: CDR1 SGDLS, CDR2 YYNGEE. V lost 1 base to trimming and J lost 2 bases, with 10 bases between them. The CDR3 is CASSVPQGCNQPQHF. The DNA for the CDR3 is TGTGCCAGCAGCGTACCACAGGGTTGCAATCAGCCCCAGCATTTT.

The CDR3 region is CASSVGSRGSTDTQYF. The CDR3 DNA reads TGTGCCAGCAGCGTAGGGTCTCGGGGGAGCACAGATACGCAGTATTTT. The rearrangement links TRBV9 to TRBJ2-3; D is possibly TRBD2 (6 bases). V lost 0 bases to trimming and J lost 0 bases, with 11 bases between them. CDR3 length equals 16 residues. Germline V gives CDR1 SGDLS, CDR2 YYNGEE.

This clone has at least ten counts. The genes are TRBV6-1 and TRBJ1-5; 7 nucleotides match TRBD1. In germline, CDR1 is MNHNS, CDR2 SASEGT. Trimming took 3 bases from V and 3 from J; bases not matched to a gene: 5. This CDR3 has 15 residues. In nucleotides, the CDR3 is TGTGCCAGCAGTGAGGGCGGGACAGCCAATCAGCCCCAGCATTTT. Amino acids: CASSEGGTANQPQHF.

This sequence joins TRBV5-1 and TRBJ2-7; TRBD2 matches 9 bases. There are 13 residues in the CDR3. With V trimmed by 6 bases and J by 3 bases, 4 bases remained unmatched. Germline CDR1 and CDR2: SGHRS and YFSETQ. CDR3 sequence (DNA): TGCGCCAGCAACCAAGCGGGGGGCTACGAGCAGTACTTC. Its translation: CASNQAGGYEQYF.

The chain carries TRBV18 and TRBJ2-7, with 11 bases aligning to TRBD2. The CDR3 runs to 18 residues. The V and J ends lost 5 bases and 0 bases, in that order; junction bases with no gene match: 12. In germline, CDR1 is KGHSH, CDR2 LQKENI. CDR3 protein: CASSALTLAGGSSYEQYF. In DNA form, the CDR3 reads TGTGCCAGCTCAGCCCTTACTCTAGCGGGGGGCAGCTCCTACGAGCAGTACTTC.

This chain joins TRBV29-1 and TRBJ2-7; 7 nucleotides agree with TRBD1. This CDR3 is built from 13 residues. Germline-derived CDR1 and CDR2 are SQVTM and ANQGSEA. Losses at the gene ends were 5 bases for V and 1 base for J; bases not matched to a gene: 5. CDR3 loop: CSVKGGESYEQYF. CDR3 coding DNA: TGCAGCGTTAAAGGGGGCGAATCCTACGAGCAGTACTTC.